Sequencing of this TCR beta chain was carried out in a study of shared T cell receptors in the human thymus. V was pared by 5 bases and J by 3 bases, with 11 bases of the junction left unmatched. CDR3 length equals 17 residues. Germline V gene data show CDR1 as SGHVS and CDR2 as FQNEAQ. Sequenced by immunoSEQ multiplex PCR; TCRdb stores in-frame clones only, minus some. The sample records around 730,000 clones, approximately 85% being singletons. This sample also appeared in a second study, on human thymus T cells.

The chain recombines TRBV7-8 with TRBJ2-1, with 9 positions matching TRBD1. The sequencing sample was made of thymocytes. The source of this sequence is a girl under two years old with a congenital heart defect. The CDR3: CASSPTPTGGIYNEQFF. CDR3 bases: TGTGCCAGCAGCCCTACCCCGACAGGGGGAATCTACAATGAGCAGTTCTTC. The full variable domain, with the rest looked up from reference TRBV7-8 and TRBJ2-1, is GAGVSQSPRYKVAKRGQDVALRCDPISGHVSLFWYQQALGQGPEFLTYFQNEAQLDKSGLPSDRFFAERPEGSVSTLKIQRTQQEDSAVYLCASSPTPTGGIYNEQFFGPGTRLTVL.